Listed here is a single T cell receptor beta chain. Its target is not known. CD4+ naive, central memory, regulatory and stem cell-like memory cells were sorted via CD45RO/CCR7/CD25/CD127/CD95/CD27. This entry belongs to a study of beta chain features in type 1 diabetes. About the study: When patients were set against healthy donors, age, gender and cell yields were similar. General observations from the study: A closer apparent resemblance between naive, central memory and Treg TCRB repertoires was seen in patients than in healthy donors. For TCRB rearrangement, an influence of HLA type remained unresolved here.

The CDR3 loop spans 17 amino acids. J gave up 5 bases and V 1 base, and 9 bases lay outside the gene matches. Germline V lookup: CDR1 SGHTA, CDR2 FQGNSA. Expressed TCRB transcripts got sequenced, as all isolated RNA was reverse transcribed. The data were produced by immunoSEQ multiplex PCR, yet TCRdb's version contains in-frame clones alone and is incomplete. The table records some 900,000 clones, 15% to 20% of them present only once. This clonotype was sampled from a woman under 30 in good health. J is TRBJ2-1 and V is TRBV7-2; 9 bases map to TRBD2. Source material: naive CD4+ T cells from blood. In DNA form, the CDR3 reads TGTGCCAGCAGCTTAGGCCCTAGCGGGGTAGGGGACAATGAGCAGTTCTTC. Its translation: CASSLGPSGVGDNEQFF.